The 2 T cell receptor beta chains below come from one sample, sequenced in a study of shared clonotypes between healthy human individuals. Sequencing was performed with immunoSEQ multiplex PCR; in TCRdb, only in-frame clones are kept and a portion is missing. The sample lists roughly 2.5 million clones, over 85% seen once, with about 0.13% in the top ten. Sequencing input: naive CD4+ T cells sorted from blood. The subset denotes: CD45RA+ positively selected. Source of these receptors: a man between 18 and 35 years old in good health.

This clone was seen more than once but under ten times. Different DNA sequences within this sample yield the same CDR3. The V call is TRBV20-1, the J call TRBJ1-1; D call uncertain. The CDR3 is 11 residues long. V was trimmed by 5 bases and J by 3 bases, leaving 7 bases between them. CDR1 is DFQATT and CDR2 is SNEGSKA in the germline V gene (reference sequence). The CDR3 reads CSAGRDTEAFF. DNA for the CDR3: TGCAGTGCTGGGAGAGACACTGAAGCTTTCTTT.

The chain employs TRBV19 and TRBJ2-7; the D gene is possibly TRBD1 (5 bases). The CDR3 runs 14 residues. Germline CDR1 reads LNHDA; CDR2 reads SQIVND (reference sequence). V dropped 1 base and J dropped 2 bases, with 9 bases sitting between them. The DNA for the CDR3 is TGTGCCAGTAGTATAGGACAGCAAGCCTACGAGCAGTACTTC. It is translated as CASSIGQQAYEQYF.